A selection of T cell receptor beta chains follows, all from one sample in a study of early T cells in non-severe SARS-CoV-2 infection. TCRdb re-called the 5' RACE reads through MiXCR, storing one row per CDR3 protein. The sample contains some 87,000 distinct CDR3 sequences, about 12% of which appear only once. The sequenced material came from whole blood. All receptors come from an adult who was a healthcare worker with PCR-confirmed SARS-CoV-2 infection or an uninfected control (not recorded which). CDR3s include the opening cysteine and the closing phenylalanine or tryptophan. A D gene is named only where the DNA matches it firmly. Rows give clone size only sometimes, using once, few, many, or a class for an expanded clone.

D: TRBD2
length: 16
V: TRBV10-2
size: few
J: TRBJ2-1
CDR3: CASRETGGMSYNEQFF
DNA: TGCGCCAGCAGAGAAACCGGGGGGATGTCCTACAATGAGCAGTTCTTC

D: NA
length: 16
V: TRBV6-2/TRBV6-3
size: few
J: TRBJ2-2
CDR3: CASSYSAGTNTGELFF
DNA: TGTGCCAGCAGTTACTCGGCAGGGACGAACACCGGGGAGCTGTTTTTT

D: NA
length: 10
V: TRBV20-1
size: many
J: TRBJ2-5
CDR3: CSAIQETQYF
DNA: TGCAGTGCTATCCAAGAGACCCAGTACTTC

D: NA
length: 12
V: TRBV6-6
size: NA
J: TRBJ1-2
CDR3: CASSQDSYGYTF
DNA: TGTGCCAGCAGCCAGGACAGTTATGGCTACACCTTC

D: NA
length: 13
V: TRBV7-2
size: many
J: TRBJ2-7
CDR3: CASSLIRGYEQYF
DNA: TGTGCCAGCAGCTTAATACGTGGGTACGAGCAGTACTTC

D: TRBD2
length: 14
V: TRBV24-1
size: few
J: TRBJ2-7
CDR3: CATSDGSGRWEQYF
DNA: TGTGCCACCAGTGATGGTAGCGGGAGATGGGAGCAGTACTTC

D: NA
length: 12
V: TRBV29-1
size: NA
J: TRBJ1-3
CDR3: CSAGGQGNTIYF
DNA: TGCAGCGCCGGTGGACAGGGAAACACCATATATTTT

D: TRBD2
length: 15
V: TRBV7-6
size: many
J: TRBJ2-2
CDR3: CASSSSGRATGELFF
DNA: TGTGCCAGCAGCTCTAGCGGGAGGGCCACCGGGGAGCTGTTTTTT

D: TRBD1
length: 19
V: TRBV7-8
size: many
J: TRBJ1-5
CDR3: CASSPGQGASQRSNQPQHF
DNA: TGTGCCAGCAGCCCCGGACAGGGGGCAAGTCAGAGAAGCAATCAGCCCCAGCATTTT

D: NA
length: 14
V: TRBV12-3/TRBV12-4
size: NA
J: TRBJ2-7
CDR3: CASSLGGQLYEQYF
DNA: TGTGCCAGCAGTTTAGGTGGCCAGCTATACGAGCAGTACTTC

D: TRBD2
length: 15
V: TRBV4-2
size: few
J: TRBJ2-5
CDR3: CASSQGTSGKETQYF
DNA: TGTGCCAGCAGCCAAGGGACTAGCGGGAAAGAGACCCAGTACTTC

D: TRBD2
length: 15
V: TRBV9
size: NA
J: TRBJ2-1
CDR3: CASSPRESAPGEQFF
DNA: TGTGCCAGCAGCCCGCGGGAGAGCGCGCCCGGAGAGCAGTTCTTC

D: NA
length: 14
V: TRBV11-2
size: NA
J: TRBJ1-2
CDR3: CASSHFRGERGYTF
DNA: TGTGCCAGCAGCCATTTCCGGGGTGAGAGGGGCTACACCTTC

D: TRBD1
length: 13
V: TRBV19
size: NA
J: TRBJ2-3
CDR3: CASSINRGDTQYF
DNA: TGTGCCAGTAGCATCAACAGGGGGGATACGCAGTATTTT

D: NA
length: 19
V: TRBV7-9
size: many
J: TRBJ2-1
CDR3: CASSLADSGILHSYNEQFF
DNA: TGTGCCAGCAGCTTAGCGGATAGCGGAATCCTCCACTCCTACAATGAGCAGTTCTTC

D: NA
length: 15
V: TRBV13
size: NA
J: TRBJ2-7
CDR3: CASSFSNSRYYEQYF
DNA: TGTGCCAGCAGCTTTTCTAACTCCCGATACTACGAGCAGTACTTC

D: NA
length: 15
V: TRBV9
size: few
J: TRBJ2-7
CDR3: CASSVSASVAYEQYF
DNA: TGTGCCAGCAGCGTATCGGCTAGCGTGGCCTACGAGCAGTACTTC

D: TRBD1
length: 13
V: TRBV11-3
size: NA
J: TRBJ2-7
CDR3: CASSTGDTYEQYF
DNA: TGTGCCAGCAGCACAGGGGATACTTACGAGCAGTACTTC

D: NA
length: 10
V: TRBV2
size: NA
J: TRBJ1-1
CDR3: CASSEAPAFF
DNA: TGTGCCAGCAGTGAAGCGCCAGCTTTCTTT

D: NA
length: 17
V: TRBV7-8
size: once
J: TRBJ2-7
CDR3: CASSPRRRGELSYEQYF
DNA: TGTGCCAGCAGCCCACGAAGGAGGGGGGAGTTGAGCTACGAGCAGTACTTC